This T cell receptor beta chain was obtained from a study of blood T cell repertoires in COVID-19. Produced via immunoSEQ multiplex PCR; TCRdb's table is partial and in-frame only. The sample records roughly 49,000 clones, around 85% being singletons. The CDR3 is 15 residues long. Trimming left V 0 bases short and J 2 bases short, with 9 bases between. Looked up from germline, CDR1 is SGHRS and CDR2 is YFSETQ. The chain has TRBV5-1 and TRBJ2-1; possible D gene TRBD2, 6 bases. The sequencing sample was made of peripheral blood. The source of this sequence is a man aged 45-60 years with active COVID-19. The CDR3 is CASSLGDSTYNEQFF. CDR3 bases: TGCGCCAGCAGCTTGGGGGACTCCACCTACAATGAGCAGTTCTTC. The full variable domain, its missing parts supplied by reference TRBV5-1 and TRBJ2-1, is KAGVTQTPRYLIKTRGQQVTLSCSPISGHRSVSWYQQTPGQGLQFLFEYFSETQRNKGNFPGRFSGRQFSNSRSEMNVSTLELGDSALYLCASSLGDSTYNEQFFGPGTRLTVL.